This T cell receptor beta chain was profiled in a study of cytomegalovirus exposure and HLA in healthy donors. The study's findings and limits: TRBV6-2, TRBV6-3 and other indistinguishable V segments were excluded. Roughly even sequencing depth across donors was the assumption behind the presence/absence analyses. According to the study, 150 to 200 TCR beta chains were cytomegalovirus-associated.

CDR3 length: 13 residues. Looked up from germline, CDR1 is SGHDT and CDR2 is YYEEEE. With 4 bases removed from V and 0 bases from J, the gap between germline ends came to 8 bases. The donors (healthy individuals) were bone marrow donors. About this clone: Its cognate antigen is unknown.

Both 60 Vbeta primers and 13 Jbeta primers went into the PCR. TCRdb's copy holds only in-frame clones and misses some; the assay was immunoSEQ multiplex PCR. This sample has about 180,000 clones; 77% occur once, and the top ten carry about 1.5%. The genes are TRBV5-6 and TRBJ2-7; possible D gene TRBD1, 5 bases. The sequencing sample was made of PBMCs. The clonotype was recovered from a man aged 18 to 29 in good health and CMV-seronegative. Here the CDR3 reads CASSLTASYEQYF. CDR3 DNA sequence: TGTGCCAGCAGCCTGACAGCCTCCTACGAGCAGTACTTC.